The 19 T cell receptor beta chains reported below all come from one sample, sequenced in a study of blood T cell repertoires in COVID-19. Sequenced by immunoSEQ multiplex PCR; TCRdb stores in-frame clones only, minus some. Seen here are around 250,000 clones, 80% to 90% observed once, and the top ten hold 1.9%. The sample taken for sequencing was PBMCs or T cells enriched from blood (not recorded which). These receptors came from a woman in her fifties or sixties who had recovered from COVID-19.

V and J are TRBV7-3 and TRBJ2-2; TRBD2 matches at 7 bases. Germline V lookup: CDR1 SGHTA, CDR2 FQGTGA. This CDR3 region has 17 residues. The V segment lost 5 bases and the J segment 7 bases; nucleotides outside the gene matches: 16. CDR3 region: CASSPKPSGTGGGELFF. DNA of the CDR3: TGTGCCAGCAGCCCAAAACCGAGCGGGACTGGCGGCGGGGAGCTGTTTTTT.

This rearrangement joins TRBV11-2 to TRBJ1-4, with D tentatively TRBD1 (5 bases). Germline CDR1 reads SGHAT; CDR2 reads FQNNGV. The CDR3 extends over 16 amino acids. Trimming pared 4 bases from V and 3 bases from J, leaving 15 bases between. The CDR3 DNA reads as TGTGCCAGCAGCTCCCTCAGGGCCTCGGCTAATGAAAAACTGTTTTTT. It codes for CASSSLRASANEKLFF.

This CDR3 reads CASSWGQGALTQYF. In DNA form, the CDR3 reads TGTGCCAGCAGTTGGGGACAGGGGGCGCTGACCCAGTACTTC. This chain links TRBV27 with TRBJ2-5; 12 bases are a match to TRBD1. This CDR3 contains 14 residues. CDR1 MNHEY and CDR2 SMNVEV come from the germline V gene (reference sequence). The V gene end was trimmed by 4 bases and the J gene end by 7 bases; junction bases not matched to a gene: 4.

This chain links TRBV18 with TRBJ2-7, with 9 positions matching TRBD2. The trim removed 3 bases at V and 5 bases at J, leaving 5 bases unmatched. CDR1 and CDR2 from the germline V gene are KGHSH and LQKENI. The length of the CDR3 is 14 residues. The CDR3 sequence: CASSPGSGSNEQYF. DNA of the CDR3: TGTGCCAGCTCACCGGGTAGCGGGAGTAACGAGCAGTACTTC.

The genes are TRBV5-1 and TRBJ1-1; perhaps TRBD1 as D (6 bases). The CDR3 has 14 residues. Deletions cut 6 bases from V and 0 bases from J, with 12 bases between. Germline values: CDR1 SGHRS, CDR2 YFSETQ. Written as DNA, the CDR3 is TGCGCCAGCACCCCGACAGGAATGAACACTGAAGCTTTCTTT. This sequence encodes CASTPTGMNTEAFF.

The rearrangement uses TRBV3-1 (or the pseudogene TRBV3-2) and TRBJ2-7; D gene uncertain. Germline V gives CDR1 LGHDT, CDR2 YNNKEL (reference sequence). V was pared by 2 bases and J by 2 bases, with 7 bases between. The CDR3 consists of 13 residues. The CDR3 DNA reads as TGTGCCAGCAGCCAACGTGTCGCCTACGAGCAGTACTTC. Translation gives CASSQRVAYEQYF.

The chain is built from TRBV28 and TRBJ2-7, with a tentative D call TRBD1 (9 bases). This CDR3 contains 19 residues. The germline V gene encodes CDR1 MDHEN and CDR2 SYDVKM. V was clipped by 5 bases and J by 7 bases, with 33 bases between them. CDR3 DNA: TGTGCCAGCAGTCCCGCTGGACAGGGGTATTTCTTACCGGGGGGGGAGCAGTACTTC. This gives the protein CASSPAGQGYFLPGGEQYF.

The CDR3 DNA reads as TGTGCCAGCAGTTTACTACTCGCTAGGGGTAGCACCGGGGAGCTGTTTTTT. This sequence encodes CASSLLLARGSTGELFF. This sequence joins TRBV27 and TRBJ2-2; D is perhaps TRBD1 (5 bases). The CDR3 is 17 residues long. Germline V gene lookup returns CDR1 MNHEY and CDR2 SMNVEV (reference sequence). Trimming took 2 bases from V and 4 from J, leaving 17 bases between them.

The chain joins TRBV18 to TRBJ1-5, with 11 bases fitting TRBD1. The CDR3 runs 17 residues. Germline V CDR1 and CDR2: KGHSH, LQKENI. J lost 0 bases, V lost 6 bases, and 7 bases had no gene match. CDR3 amino acids: CASSPGTGGDSNQPQHF. CDR3 sequence (DNA): TGTGCCAGCTCTCCCGGGACAGGGGGGGATAGCAATCAGCCCCAGCATTTT.

The chain carries TRBV4-1 and TRBJ2-1; D possibly corresponds to TRBD2 (5 bases). The CDR3 has 12 amino acids. Germline values: CDR1 MGHRA, CDR2 YSYEKL. V gave up 1 base and J gave up 9 bases, with 7 bases separating them. The CDR3 spells CASSQVAGEQFF. The DNA for the CDR3 is TGCGCCAGCAGCCAAGTGGCGGGTGAGCAGTTCTTC.

The CDR3 region is CASSSRGNSGNNEQFF. CDR3 in DNA: TGTGCCAGCAGCTCCCGAGGGAATAGCGGGAATAATGAGCAGTTCTTC. This chain joins TRBV7-2 and TRBJ2-1, with 8 positions matching TRBD2. Germline loops: CDR1 SGHTA, CDR2 FQGNSA. V dropped 4 bases and J dropped 7; count of bases not matched to a gene: 12. The CDR3 is 16 amino acids. The whole variable domain, filled in from reference TRBV7-2 and TRBJ2-1, reads GAGVSQSPSNKVTEKGKDVELRCDPISGHTALYWYRQSLGQGLEFLIYFQGNSAPDKSGLPSDRFSAERTGGSVSTLTIQRTQQEDSAVYLCASSSRGNSGNNEQFFGPGTRLTVL.

V gene TRBV27 combines with J gene TRBJ2-1; a weak D match, TRBD1 (6 bases). V gave up 4 bases and J gave up 2 bases, with 18 bases separating them. Germline CDR1 is MNHEY and CDR2 is SMNVEV (reference sequence). The CDR3 length is 17 residues. CDR3 amino acids: CASSYPSTGLTYNEQFF. CDR3 in DNA: TGTGCCAGCAGTTACCCGTCTACAGGGTTAACCTACAATGAGCAGTTCTTC.

The chain employs TRBV2 and TRBJ1-5, with D possibly TRBD1 on 5 matching bases. Germline V gives CDR1 SNHLY, CDR2 FYNNEI. Trimming took off 2 bases at V and 5 bases at J, with 10 bases between the two ends. The CDR3 consists of 14 residues. Here the CDR3 DNA reads TGTGCCAGCAGTGAATTGGCAGGGTATCAGCCCCAGCATTTT. Amino acids: CASSELAGYQPQHF.

The V gene is TRBV21-1, the J gene TRBJ1-1; the table's D call TRBD1 went unverified against the DNA. TRBV21-1 is given as a pseudogene. The CDR3 has 16 residues. CDR3 in DNA: TGTGCCAGCAGCAAAAACCAGGGCACCCTGAACACTGAAGCTTTCTTT. This gives the protein CASSKNQGTLNTEAFF.

The chain employs TRBV10-3 and TRBJ2-4; maybe TRBD2 (6 bases). The length of the CDR3 is 13 residues. Trimming cost V 5 bases and J 8 bases, with 13 bases left between them. Germline V CDR1 and CDR2: ENHRY, SYGVKD. CDR3 DNA sequence: TGTGCCATCAGTATCGGCAGGGAGGACATTCAGTACTTC. Translated: CAISIGREDIQYF.

The chain is built from TRBV2 and TRBJ2-6, with D perhaps TRBD2 (6 bases). Per germline, CDR1 SNHLY and CDR2 FYNNEI. The V end was cut by 6 bases, the J end by 4 bases, with 19 bases between. The CDR3 is made up of 17 amino acids. CDR3 region: CASSTGGGGAGANVLTF. Here the CDR3 DNA reads TGTGCCAGCAGCACAGGTGGGGGAGGAGCAGGGGCCAACGTCCTGACTTTC.

V and J are TRBV2 and TRBJ1-6; a possible D gene is TRBD1 (6 bases). Germline V gene data show CDR1 as SNHLY and CDR2 as FYNNEI. CDR3 length: 14 amino acids. V shed 5 bases and J shed 6 bases, with 11 bases lying between them. The chain's CDR3 is CASSYTGFNSPLHF. The CDR3 nucleotides read TGTGCCAGCAGTTACACAGGGTTTAATTCACCCCTCCACTTT.

This clone was seen a single time. J is TRBJ2-7 and V is TRBV19; 10 nucleotides match TRBD2. This CDR3 contains 17 residues. Trimming at V came to 3 bases and at J to 0 bases, leaving 8 bases not matched to a gene. The germline gives CDR1 LNHDA, CDR2 SQIVND (reference sequence). CDR3: CASSIRSSGSYSYEQYF. The DNA for the CDR3 is TGTGCCAGTAGTATTCGGTCTAGCGGGAGCTACTCCTACGAGCAGTACTTC. The full variable domain, rest sourced from reference TRBV19 and TRBJ2-7, is DGGITQSPKYLFRKEGQNVTLSCEQNLNHDAMYWYRQDPGQGLRLIYYSQIVNDFQKGDIAEGYSVSREKKESFPLTVTSAQKNPTAFYLCASSIRSSGSYSYEQYFGPGTRLTVT.

This sequence joins TRBV5-4 and TRBJ1-6; perhaps TRBD1 as D (5 bases). V lost 4 bases to trimming and J lost 8 bases, with 16 bases between them. In germline, CDR1 is SGHNT, CDR2 YYREEE (reference sequence). CDR3 size: 15 residues. CDR3 DNA sequence: TGTGCCAGCAGCACCAACCAGGGTAGAGATTCACCCCTCCACTTT. Translated, it gives CASSTNQGRDSPLHF.